The 6 T cell receptor beta chains presented below share a single source sample, sequenced in a study of blood T cell repertoires in COVID-19. Clones were sequenced by immunoSEQ multiplex PCR, and TCRdb holds only the in-frame ones, with some missing. The top ten clones hold about 2.5% of a sample with 200,000 to 250,000 clones, approximately 90% of them seen once. Sequenced material: peripheral blood. Source of these receptors: a man aged 30 to 45 with COVID-19, enrolled during active disease.

This chain joins TRBV5-1 and TRBJ1-1; TRBD1 matches 7 bases. This CDR3 comprises 13 residues. Germline assignment: CDR1 SGHRS and CDR2 YFSETQ. V was clipped by 4 bases and J by 7 bases; unmatched bases: 7. In DNA form, the CDR3 reads TGCGCCAGCAGCCCCGACAGGGTGGGTGAAGCTTTCTTT. This translates into CASSPDRVGEAFF.

V usage is TRBV7-2 and J usage is TRBJ2-7; 9 bases fit TRBD1. The CDR3 is 16 residues long. In germline, CDR1 is SGHTA, CDR2 FQGNSA. The junction had 12 bases not matched to a gene; V was cut back by 4 bases and J by 5 bases. The CDR3 here is CASSSRDRERGHEQYF. The CDR3 DNA sequence: TGTGCCAGCAGCTCCCGGGACAGGGAAAGGGGCCACGAGCAGTACTTC.

The chain couples TRBV2 to TRBJ1-5; D may be TRBD1 (6 bases). Trimming cost V 4 bases and J 2 bases, with 12 bases left between them. The germline V gene encodes CDR1 SNHLY and CDR2 FYNNEI. The CDR3 length is 15 residues. CDR3 nucleotides: TGTGCCAGCAGTGTTCAGGGGTTAGGCAATCAGCCCCAGCATTTT. It translates to CASSVQGLGNQPQHF.

This sequence joins TRBV28 and TRBJ2-1, with D hard to call. In germline, CDR1 is MDHEN, CDR2 SYDVKM. CDR3 size: 14 residues. V lost 4 bases to trimming and J lost 0 bases, with 7 bases between them. The CDR3 spells CASSSPSSYNEQFF. CDR3 nucleotides: TGTGCCAGCAGTTCTCCCAGCTCCTACAATGAGCAGTTCTTC.

The chain employs TRBV10-3 and TRBJ1-1; 7 nucleotides align to TRBD1. CDR1 ENHRY and CDR2 SYGVKD come from the germline V gene. After removal of 1 base from V and 1 base from J, the junction contained 3 bases not matched to a gene. The CDR3 extends over 15 amino acids. DNA of the CDR3: TGTGCCATCAGTGAGTTCCCAGGGGGGAACACTGAAGCTTTCTTT. Translation gives CAISEFPGGNTEAFF.

This clone was seen a few times. This sequence joins TRBV3-1 (or the pseudogene TRBV3-2) and TRBJ2-7; TRBD1 matches at 9 bases. The CDR3 has 15 amino acids. CDR1 and CDR2 from the germline V gene are LGHDT and YNNKEL (reference sequence). V lost 3 bases to trimming and J lost 6 bases; unmatched junction nucleotides: 9. The CDR3 protein is CASSHRQGGRVEQYF. The CDR3 nucleotides are TGTGCCAGCAGCCATCGACAGGGGGGACGGGTCGAGCAGTACTTC.